These 4 T cell receptor beta chains were sequenced from one sample in a study of shared clonotypes between healthy human individuals. Produced via immunoSEQ multiplex PCR; TCRdb's table is partial and in-frame only. Seen here are 500,000 to 550,000 clones, more than 95% observed once, and the top ten hold 0.05% to 0.08%. The source material was naive CD4+ T cells sorted from blood. As for subset: CD45RA+ positively selected. The receptors were gathered from a woman aged 25 to 45 in good health.

The chain recombines TRBV11-2 with TRBJ2-7; D is possibly TRBD1 (5 bases). V was cut by 0 bases and J by 2 bases, with 8 bases left in between. Germline CDR1 and CDR2: SGHAT and FQNNGV. The CDR3 totals 14 residues. The CDR3 DNA reads as TGTGCCAGCAGCTTAGATGGCAGGGCCTACGAGCAGTACTTC. As protein: CASSLDGRAYEQYF.

The chain links TRBV19 to TRBJ2-5, with 7 bases identical to TRBD1. The CDR3 consists of 14 residues. The ends lost 3 bases at V and 3 bases at J; junction bases unmatched: 4. The germline gives CDR1 LNHDA, CDR2 SQIVND (reference sequence). The CDR3 region is CASSIRQGEETQYF. CDR3 DNA sequence: TGTGCCAGTAGTATCCGGCAGGGGGAAGAGACCCAGTACTTC.

This clone was found once. The chain links TRBV20-1 to TRBJ2-1; no firm D call. Germline V CDR1 and CDR2: DFQATT, SNEGSKA (reference sequence). The CDR3 has 10 amino acids. V was trimmed by 6 bases and J by 5 bases, leaving 5 bases between them. This CDR3 reads CSAPDNEQFF. Written as DNA, the CDR3 is TGCAGTGCCCCGGACAATGAGCAGTTCTTC.

J is TRBJ2-7 and V is TRBV6-9, with D possibly TRBD1 on 6 matching bases. The V end lost 3 bases, the J end lost 2 bases, and 11 bases lay between the germline ends. CDR3 length: 14 amino acids. Germline V gene lookup returns CDR1 MNHGY and CDR2 SVAAGI. The CDR3 coding sequence is TGTGCCAGCAGTTACGGGGACACTACCTACGAGCAGTACTTC. Translated: CASSYGDTTYEQYF.